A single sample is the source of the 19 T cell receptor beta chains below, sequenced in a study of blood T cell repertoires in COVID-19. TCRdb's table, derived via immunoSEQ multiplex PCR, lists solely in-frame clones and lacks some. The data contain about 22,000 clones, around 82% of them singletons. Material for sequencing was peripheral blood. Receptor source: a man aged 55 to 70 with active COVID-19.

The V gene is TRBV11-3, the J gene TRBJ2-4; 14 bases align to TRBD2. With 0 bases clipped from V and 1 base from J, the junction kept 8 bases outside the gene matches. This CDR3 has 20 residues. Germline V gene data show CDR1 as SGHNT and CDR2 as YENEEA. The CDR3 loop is CASSLERLAGGPGAKNIQYF. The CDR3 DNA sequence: TGTGCCAGCAGCTTAGAGAGACTAGCGGGAGGGCCTGGGGCCAAAAACATTCAGTACTTC.

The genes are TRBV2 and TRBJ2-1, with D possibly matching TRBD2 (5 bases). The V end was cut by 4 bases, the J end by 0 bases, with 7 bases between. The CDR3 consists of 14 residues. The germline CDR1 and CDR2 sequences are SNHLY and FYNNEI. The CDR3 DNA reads TGTGCCAGCAGTGGGCGGGTCTCCTACAATGAGCAGTTCTTC. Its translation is CASSGRVSYNEQFF. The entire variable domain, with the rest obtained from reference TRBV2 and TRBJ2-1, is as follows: EPEVTQTPSHQVTQMGQEVILRCVPISNHLYFYWYRQILGQKVEFLVSFYNNEISEKSEIFDDQFSVERPDGSNFTLKIRSTKLEDSAMYFCASSGRVSYNEQFFGPGTRLTVL.

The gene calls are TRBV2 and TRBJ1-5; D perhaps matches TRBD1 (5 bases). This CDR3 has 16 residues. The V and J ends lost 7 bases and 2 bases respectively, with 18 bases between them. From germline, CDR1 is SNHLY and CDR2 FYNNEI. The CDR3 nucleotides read TGTGCCAGCACGCTACAACGGGGGTTGGGCAATCAGCCCCAGCATTTT. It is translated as CASTLQRGLGNQPQHF.

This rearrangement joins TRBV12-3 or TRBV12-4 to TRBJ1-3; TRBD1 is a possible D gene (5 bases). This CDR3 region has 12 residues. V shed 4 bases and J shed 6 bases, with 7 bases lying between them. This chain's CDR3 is CASSSQANTIYF. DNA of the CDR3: TGTGCCAGCAGTTCACAGGCAAACACCATATATTTT.

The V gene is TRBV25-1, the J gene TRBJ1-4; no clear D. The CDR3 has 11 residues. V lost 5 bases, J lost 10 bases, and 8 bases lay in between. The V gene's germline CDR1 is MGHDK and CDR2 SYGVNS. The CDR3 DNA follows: TGTGCCAGCAGTCACAGTGCAAAACTGTTTTTT. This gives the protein CASSHSAKLFF. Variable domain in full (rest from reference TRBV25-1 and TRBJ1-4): EADIYQTPRYLVIGTGKKITLECSQTMGHDKMYWYQQDPGMELHLIHYSYGVNSTEKGDLSSESTVSRIRTEHFPLTLESARPSHTSQYLCASSHSAKLFFGSGTQLSVL.

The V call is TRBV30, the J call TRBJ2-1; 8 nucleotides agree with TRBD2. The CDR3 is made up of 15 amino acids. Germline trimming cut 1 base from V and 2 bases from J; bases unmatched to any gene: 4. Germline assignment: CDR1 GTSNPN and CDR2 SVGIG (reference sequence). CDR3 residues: CAWSATSGPYNEQFF. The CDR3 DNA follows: TGTGCCTGGAGTGCAACTAGCGGCCCCTACAATGAGCAGTTCTTC.

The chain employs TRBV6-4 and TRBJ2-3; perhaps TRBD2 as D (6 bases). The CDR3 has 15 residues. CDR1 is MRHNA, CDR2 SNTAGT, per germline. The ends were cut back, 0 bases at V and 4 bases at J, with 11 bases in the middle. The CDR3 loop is CASSDSSSAADTQYF. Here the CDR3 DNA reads TGTGCCAGCAGTGACTCGTCTAGCGCAGCAGATACGCAGTATTTT.

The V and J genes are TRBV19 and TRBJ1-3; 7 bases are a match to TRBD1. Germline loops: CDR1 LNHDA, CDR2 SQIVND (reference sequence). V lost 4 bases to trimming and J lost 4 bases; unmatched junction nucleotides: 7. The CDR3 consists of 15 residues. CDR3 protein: CASSNRQGSGNTIYF. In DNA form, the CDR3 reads TGTGCCAGTAGTAACCGACAGGGATCCGGAAACACCATATATTTT.

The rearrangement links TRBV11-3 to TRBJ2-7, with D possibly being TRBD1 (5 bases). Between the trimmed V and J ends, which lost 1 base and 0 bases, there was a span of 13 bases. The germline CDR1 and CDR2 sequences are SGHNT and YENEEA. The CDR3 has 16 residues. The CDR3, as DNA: TGTGCCAGCAGCTTAGGACCGCCCCAGGGCTCCTACGAGCAGTACTTC. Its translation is CASSLGPPQGSYEQYF. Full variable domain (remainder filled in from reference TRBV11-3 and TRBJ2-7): EAGVVQSPRYKIIEKKQPVAFWCNPISGHNTLYWYLQNLGQGPELLIRYENEEAVDDSQLPKDRFSAERLKGVDSTLKIQPAELGDSAVYLCASSLGPPQGSYEQYFGPGTRLTVT.

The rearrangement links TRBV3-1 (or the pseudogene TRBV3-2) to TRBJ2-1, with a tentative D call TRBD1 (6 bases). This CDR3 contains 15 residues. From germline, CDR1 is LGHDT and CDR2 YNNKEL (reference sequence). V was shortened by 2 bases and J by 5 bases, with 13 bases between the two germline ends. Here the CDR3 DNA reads TGTGCCAGCAGCCAATCAGGGGTGGGCCACAATGAGCAGTTCTTC. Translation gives CASSQSGVGHNEQFF.

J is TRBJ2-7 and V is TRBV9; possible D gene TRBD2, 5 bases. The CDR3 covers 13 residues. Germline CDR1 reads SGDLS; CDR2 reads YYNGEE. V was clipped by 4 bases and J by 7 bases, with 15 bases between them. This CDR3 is CASSPPSGGEQYF. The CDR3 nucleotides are TGTGCCAGCAGCCCCCCCTCGGGCGGGGAGCAGTACTTC.

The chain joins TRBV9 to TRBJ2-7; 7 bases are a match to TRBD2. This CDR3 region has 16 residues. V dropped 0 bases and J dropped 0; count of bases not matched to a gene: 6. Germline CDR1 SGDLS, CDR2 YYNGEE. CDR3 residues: CASSVAPSGTSYEQYF. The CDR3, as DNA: TGTGCCAGCAGCGTAGCTCCGAGCGGGACCTCCTACGAGCAGTACTTC.

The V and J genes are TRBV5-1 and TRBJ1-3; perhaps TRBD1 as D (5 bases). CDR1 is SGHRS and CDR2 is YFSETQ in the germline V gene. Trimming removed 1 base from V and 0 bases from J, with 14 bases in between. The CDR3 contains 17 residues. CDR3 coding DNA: TGCGCCAGCAGCTTGACCCCTGGGGGGAGCTCTGGAAACACCATATATTTT. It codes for CASSLTPGGSSGNTIYF.

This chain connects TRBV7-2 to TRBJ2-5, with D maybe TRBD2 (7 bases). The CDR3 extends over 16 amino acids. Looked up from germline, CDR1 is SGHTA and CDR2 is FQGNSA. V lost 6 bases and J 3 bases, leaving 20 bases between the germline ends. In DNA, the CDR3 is TGTGCCAGCAGTCGAGGGGGGAGGGGGACCGAAGAGACCCAGTACTTC. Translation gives CASSRGGRGTEETQYF.

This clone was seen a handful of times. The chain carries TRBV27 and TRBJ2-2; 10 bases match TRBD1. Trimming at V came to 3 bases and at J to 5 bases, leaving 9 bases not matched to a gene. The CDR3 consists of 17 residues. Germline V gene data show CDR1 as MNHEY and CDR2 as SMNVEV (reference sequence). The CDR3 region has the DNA TGTGCCAGCAGTTTCACCCGGACAGGGGGGAGTACCGGGGAGCTGTTTTTT. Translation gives CASSFTRTGGSTGELFF.

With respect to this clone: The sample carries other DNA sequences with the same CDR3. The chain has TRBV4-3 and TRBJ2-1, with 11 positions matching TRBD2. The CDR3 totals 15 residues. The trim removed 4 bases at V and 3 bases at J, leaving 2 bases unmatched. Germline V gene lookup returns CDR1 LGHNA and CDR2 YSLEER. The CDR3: CASSLLAGDYNEQFF. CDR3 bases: TGCGCCAGCAGCCTACTAGCGGGAGACTACAATGAGCAGTTCTTC.

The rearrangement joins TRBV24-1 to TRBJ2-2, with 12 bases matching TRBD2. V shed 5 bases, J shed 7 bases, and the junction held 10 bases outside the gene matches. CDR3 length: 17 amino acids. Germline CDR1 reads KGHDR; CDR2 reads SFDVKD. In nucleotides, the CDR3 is TGTGCCACCAGTGGCTACTCTAGCGGGAGGGCCGGCGGGGAGCTGTTTTTT. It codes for CATSGYSSGRAGGELFF.

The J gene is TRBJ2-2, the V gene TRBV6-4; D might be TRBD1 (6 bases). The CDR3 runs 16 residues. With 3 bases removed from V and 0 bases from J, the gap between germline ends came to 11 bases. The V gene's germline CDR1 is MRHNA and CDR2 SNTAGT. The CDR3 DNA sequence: TGTGCCAGCAGTGATCACAGGGCCTCGAACACCGGGGAGCTGTTTTTT. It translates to CASSDHRASNTGELFF.

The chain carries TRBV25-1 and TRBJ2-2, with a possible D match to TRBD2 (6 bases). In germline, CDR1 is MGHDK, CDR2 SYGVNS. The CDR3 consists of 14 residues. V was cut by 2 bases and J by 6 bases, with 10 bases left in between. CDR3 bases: TGTGCCAGCAGTGAAAGTGGCGGGGCCGGGGAGCTGTTTTTT. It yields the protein CASSESGGAGELFF.